These 8 T cell receptor beta chains were sequenced from one sample in a study of T cell clones after liver transplantation. Sequencing used immunoSEQ multiplex PCR; TCRdb keeps in-frame clones, though not all of them. The sample holds roughly 19,000 clones, just under 80% seen once. Sequences were derived from CD8+ T cells from blood, sampled 52 to 60 months after liver transplant. These receptors were taken from a human patient who received a liver transplant. Some T cells may have originated in the graft donor.

The genes are TRBV9 and TRBJ1-3, with TRBD1 matching 7 bases. V was clipped by 6 bases and J by 0 bases; unmatched bases: 9. The CDR3 covers 16 residues. Per the germline V gene, CDR1 is SGDLS and CDR2 is YYNGEE. The CDR3 DNA follows: TGTGCCAGCACCTCCGCCACAGGGGCCTCTGGAAACACCATATATTTT. Its protein product is CASTSATGASGNTIYF.

This chain joins TRBV13 and TRBJ2-1; no clear D gene. Trimming pared 2 bases from V and 6 bases from J, leaving 8 bases between. Germline V lookup: CDR1 PRHDT, CDR2 FYEKMQ (reference sequence). The CDR3 sequence is 13 residues long. CDR3 nucleotide sequence: TGTGCCAGCAGCTTAAGCGTGGGCAATGAGCAGTTCTTC. This gives the protein CASSLSVGNEQFF.

The V gene is TRBV7-9, the J gene TRBJ2-2; 11 bases agree with TRBD1. With 9 bases clipped from V and 5 bases from J, the junction kept 5 bases outside the gene matches. From germline, CDR1 is SEHNR and CDR2 FQNEAQ (reference sequence). The CDR3 consists of 14 residues. The CDR3 nucleotides are TGTGCCAGTACCGGGACAGGGGGAACCGGGGAGCTGTTTTTT. Translation gives CASTGTGGTGELFF.

The chain has TRBV4-1 and TRBJ2-3, with 11 positions matching TRBD2. Trimming at V came to 6 bases and at J to 4 bases, leaving 9 bases not matched to a gene. CDR1 and CDR2 (germline): MGHRA, YSYEKL. The CDR3 totals 16 residues. CDR3 nucleotides: TGCGCCAGCAGTGTAACTAGCGGGGGAGGGGCAGATACGCAGTATTTT. Amino acid sequence: CASSVTSGGGADTQYF.

The rearrangement uses TRBV7-3 and TRBJ2-3; D uncertain. This CDR3 is built from 14 residues. Trimming stripped 1 base from V and 4 bases from J, with 9 bases between. CDR1 and CDR2 (germline): SGHTA, FQGTGA. The CDR3 nucleotides are TGTGCCAGCAGCTTAATTGCATTCTCAGATACGCAGTATTTT. This translates into CASSLIAFSDTQYF. The whole variable domain, filled in from reference TRBV7-3 and TRBJ2-3, reads GAGVSQTPSNKVTEKGKYVELRCDPISGHTALYWYRQSLGQGPEFLIYFQGTGAADDSGLPNDRFFAVRPEGSVSTLKIQRTERGDSAVYLCASSLIAFSDTQYFGPGTRLTVL.

The CDR3 nucleotides read TGTGCCAGCAGTGAGTGGGACAGGGGGCAAGATACGCAGTATTTT. Translated, it gives CASSEWDRGQDTQYF. The chain links TRBV6-1 to TRBJ2-3; 12 bases agree with TRBD1. Germline CDR1 is MNHNS and CDR2 is SASEGT. The CDR3 loop spans 15 amino acids. V lost 3 bases, J lost 5 bases, and 3 bases stayed unmatched.

The table lists this clone with a few counts. This chain joins TRBV2 and TRBJ2-7; no reliable D call. V lost 5 bases to trimming and J lost 6 bases, with 8 bases between them. The CDR3 is 11 amino acids. Per germline, CDR1 SNHLY and CDR2 FYNNEI. For the CDR3, the DNA is TGTGCCAGCAGTTCCTCTGGCGAGCAGTACTTC. It yields the protein CASSSSGEQYF.

The rearrangement joins TRBV25-1 to TRBJ2-7, with 10 bases fitting TRBD2. V gave up 2 bases and J gave up 4 bases; unmatched junction bases: 5. Germline lookup yields CDR1 MGHDK and CDR2 SYGVNS. There are 15 residues in the CDR3. CDR3: CASSEPGLARYEQYF. CDR3 nucleotide sequence: TGTGCCAGCAGTGAACCGGGACTAGCGCGTTACGAGCAGTACTTC.